This is a list of T cell receptor beta chains from one sample in a study of blood T cell repertoires in COVID-19. Clones were sequenced by immunoSEQ multiplex PCR, and TCRdb holds only the in-frame ones, with some missing. This repertoire shows tens of thousands of clones, around nine tenths found once; its top ten account for 8.5%. Sequences were obtained from peripheral blood. Receptors originate from a man aged 60-69 years with active COVID-19. Each CDR3 is given with its conserved first and last residue. A D gene is named only where the DNA matches it firmly. Only some rows state a clone size, as once, few, many or a class for expanded clones.

>-|TRBV27|-|TRBJ2-5
CASSDYQGSETQYF
TGTGCCAGCAGTGATTATCAGGGTTCAGAGACCCAGTACTTC
>TRBD1|TRBV4-2|-|TRBJ2-2
CASSPRQGKDTGELFF
TGTGCCAGCAGCCCCCGACAGGGGAAGGACACCGGGGAGCTGTTTTTT
>-|TRBV5-8|-|TRBJ1-5
CASSRGDAGGQPQHF
TGTGCCAGCAGCCGAGGGGACGCCGGGGGTCAGCCCCAGCATTTT
>-|TRBV7-9|once|TRBJ2-3
CASSLASVHTDTQYF
TGTGCCAGCAGCTTAGCTTCTGTACACACAGATACGCAGTATTTT
>-|TRBV15|-|TRBJ2-3
CATSRDGAGTDTQYF
TGTGCCACCAGCAGAGATGGGGCAGGCACAGATACGCAGTATTTT
>TRBD2|TRBV9|-|TRBJ2-5
CASSVSGIAPETQYF
TGTGCCAGCAGCGTTAGCGGGATTGCTCCAGAGACCCAGTACTTC
>TRBD1|TRBV29-1|few|TRBJ2-5
CSVWTGPRETQYF
TGCAGCGTTTGGACAGGCCCGCGGGAGACCCAGTACTTC
>-|TRBV21-1|-|TRBJ2-7
CASSKDEGGTYEQYF
TGTGCCAGCAGCAAAGATGAAGGGGGTACCTACGAGCAGTACTTC
>-|TRBV28|-|TRBJ2-3
CASSAGLATQYF
TGTGCCAGCAGTGCGGGGTTGGCTACGCAGTATTTT
>TRBD1|TRBV27|-|TRBJ2-3
CASSRTIGQGALTDTQYF
TGTGCCAGCAGCCGAACAATAGGACAGGGCGCCCTCACAGATACGCAGTATTTT
>TRBD2|TRBV10-1|-|TRBJ2-1
CARKGLAGAYNEQFF
TGCGCCAGGAAGGGGCTAGCGGGAGCCTACAATGAGCAGTTCTTC
>-|TRBV5-4|once|TRBJ2-5
CASRRELKETQYF
TGTGCCAGCAGACGGGAGCTCAAGGAGACCCAGTACTTC
>-|TRBV2|-|TRBJ1-5
CASSAGTFNQPQHF
TGTGCCAGCAGTGCCGGGACATTCAATCAGCCCCAGCATTTT
>TRBD1|TRBV2|-|TRBJ2-7
CASYRDRRSHEQYF
TGTGCCAGCTACCGGGACAGGAGGTCCCACGAGCAGTACTTC
>-|TRBV10-3|-|TRBJ1-1
CAISWAGNTEAFF
TGTGCCATCAGTTGGGCAGGGAACACTGAAGCTTTCTTT
>TRBD1|TRBV6-5|-|TRBJ1-5
CASRIQGALNQPQHF
TGTGCCAGCAGAATACAGGGGGCCCTCAATCAGCCCCAGCATTTT
>TRBD2|TRBV13|-|TRBJ2-3
CASSPGAGPRQYF
TGTGCCAGCAGCCCCGGAGCGGGGCCAAGGCAGTATTTT
>TRBD1|TRBV2|-|TRBJ1-5
CASSETGDSNQPQHF
TGTGCCAGCAGTGAGACAGGGGATAGCAATCAGCCCCAGCATTTT
>TRBD2|TRBV2|-|TRBJ2-3
CASSRGLAGAKDTQYF
TGTGCCAGCAGCCGTGGACTAGCGGGAGCAAAAGATACGCAGTATTTT
>-|TRBV7-9|few|TRBJ1-1
CVQRGSENTEAFF
TGTGTCCAAAGGGGCAGCGAGAACACTGAAGCTTTCTTT
>-|TRBV30|-|TRBJ2-1
CAWIPLPRNEQFF
TGTGCCTGGATCCCTTTGCCGAGGAATGAGCAGTTCTTC
>-|TRBV4-2|-|TRBJ1-6
CASSQPTDSYNSPLHF
TGTGCCAGCAGCCAACCGACAGACTCCTATAATTCACCCCTCCACTTT
>TRBD2|TRBV27|-|TRBJ2-3
CASSHGQAFGDHPTSGSTDTQYF
TGTGCCAGCAGTCACGGACAAGCTTTTGGGGACCATCCGACTAGCGGGAGCACAGATACGCAGTATTTT
>-|TRBV21-1|-|TRBJ2-1
CASWERTDYNEQFF
TGTGCCAGCTGGGAGCGGACCGACTACAATGAGCAGTTCTTC
>-|TRBV3-1/TRBV3-2|-|TRBJ2-1
CASSQVRKRNNEQFF
TGTGCCAGCAGCCAAGTACGCAAGCGGAACAATGAGCAGTTCTTC
>TRBD2|TRBV6-7|-|TRBJ2-3
CATPSGASTDTQYF
TGTGCCACCCCAAGCGGGGCTAGCACAGATACGCAGTATTTT
>TRBD2|TRBV27|-|TRBJ2-7
CASSLAGRDYEQYF
TGTGCCAGCAGTTTAGCGGGGAGGGACTACGAGCAGTACTTC
>TRBD1|TRBV24-1|-|TRBJ2-3
CATSPSGGGTDTQYF
TGTGCCACCAGTCCTTCAGGGGGAGGCACAGATACGCAGTATTTT
>-|TRBV4-1|large|TRBJ2-3
CASSQDGGTSTDTQYF
TGCGCCAGCAGCCAAGATGGCGGGACTAGCACAGATACGCAGTATTTT
>TRBD2|TRBV7-9|-|TRBJ2-3
CASSPLLGGGLRDTQYF
TGTGCCAGCAGCCCCCTGCTTGGGGGGGGTTTGAGGGATACGCAGTATTTT
>TRBD2|TRBV19|-|TRBJ2-7
CASRPGGGRINEQYF
TGTGCCAGTAGGCCGGGGGGCGGGAGGATCAACGAGCAGTACTTC
>TRBD2|TRBV5-4|few|TRBJ2-1
CASSLSGSNEQFF
TGTGCCAGCAGCTTAAGCGGGAGTAATGAGCAGTTCTTC
>TRBD2|TRBV11-2|-|TRBJ2-7
CASSRPSGRAYEQYF
TGTGCCAGCAGCCGTCCTAGCGGGAGGGCCTACGAGCAGTACTTC
>-|TRBV6-5|-|TRBJ1-2
CASSYSSGVYGYGYTF
TGTGCCAGCAGTTACTCATCCGGGGTGTATGGCTATGGCTACACCTTC